This T cell receptor (beta chain) was captured by sequencing in a study of CD8 T cells in ankylosing spondylitis. This clonotype has a count of ten or more. Antigen specificity is unknown. This CDR3 comprises 16 residues. Per the germline V gene, CDR1 is SQVTM and CDR2 is ANQGSEA. Trimming at V came to 0 bases and at J to 2 bases, leaving 8 bases not matched to a gene. Study-wide results and caveats: Researchers report that disease-linked clones proved CD8+ and relatively rare in peripheral blood. Characteristic, it appeared, of ankylosing spondylitis blood was a TCR beta motif of roughly eight highly homologous variants. Reactive arthritis synovial fluid and blood previously showed some of these motif variants.

TCRdb called the 5' RACE reads again in MiXCR, with one record for every CDR3 protein. The sample has around 890,000 distinct CDR3 sequences; 10% to 15% are singletons. Specimen: blood, either unsorted or a sorted T cell fraction (not recorded which). The receptor was isolated from a male donor with ankylosing spondylitis. This rearrangement joins TRBV29-1 to TRBJ1-2; 8 positions match TRBD1. The CDR3 spells CSVEDLDRELNYGYTF. The CDR3 DNA is TGCAGCGTTGAAGATCTGGACAGGGAGCTCAACTATGGCTACACCTTC.